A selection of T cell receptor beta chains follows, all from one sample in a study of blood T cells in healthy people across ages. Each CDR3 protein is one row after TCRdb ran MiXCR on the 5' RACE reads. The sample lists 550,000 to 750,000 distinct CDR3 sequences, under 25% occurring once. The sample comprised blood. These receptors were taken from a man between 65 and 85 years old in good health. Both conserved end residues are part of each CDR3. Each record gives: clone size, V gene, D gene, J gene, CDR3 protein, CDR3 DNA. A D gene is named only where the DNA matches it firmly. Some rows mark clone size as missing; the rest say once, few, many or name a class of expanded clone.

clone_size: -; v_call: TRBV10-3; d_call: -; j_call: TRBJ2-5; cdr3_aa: CAISSQQETQYF; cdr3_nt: TGTGCCATCAGTTCCCAGCAAGAGACCCAGTACTTC
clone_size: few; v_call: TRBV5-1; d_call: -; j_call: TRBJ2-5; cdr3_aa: CASSLESERLETQYF; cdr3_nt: TGCGCCAGCAGCTTGGAATCCGAGAGATTGGAGACCCAGTACTTC
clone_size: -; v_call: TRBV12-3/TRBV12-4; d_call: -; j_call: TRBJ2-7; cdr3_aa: CASSFGPGESSYEQYF; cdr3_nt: TGTGCCAGCAGTTTTGGTCCTGGAGAGAGCTCCTACGAGCAGTACTTC
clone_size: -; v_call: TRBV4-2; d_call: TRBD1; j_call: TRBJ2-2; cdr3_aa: CASRGTGTGELFF; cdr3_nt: TGTGCCAGCAGAGGGACAGGGACCGGGGAGCTGTTTTTT
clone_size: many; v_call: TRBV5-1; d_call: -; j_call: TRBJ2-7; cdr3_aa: CASSLSTGGLYEQYF; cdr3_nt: TGCGCCAGCAGCTTGTCGACAGGAGGACTCTACGAGCAGTACTTC
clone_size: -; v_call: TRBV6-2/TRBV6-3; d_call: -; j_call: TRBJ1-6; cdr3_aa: CASSSPSQRNSPLHF; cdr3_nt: TGTGCCAGCAGTTCCCCGAGTCAGAGGAATTCACCCCTCCACTTT
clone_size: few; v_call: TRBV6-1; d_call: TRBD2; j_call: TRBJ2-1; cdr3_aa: CTSSGGLAGEGEQFF; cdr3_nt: TGTACCAGCAGTGGAGGACTAGCGGGAGAGGGGGAGCAGTTCTTC
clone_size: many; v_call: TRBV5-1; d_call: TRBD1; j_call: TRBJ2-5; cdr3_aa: CASSFQPGGTGYQETQYF; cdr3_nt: TGCGCCAGCAGCTTCCAACCCGGCGGGACAGGCTACCAAGAGACCCAGTACTTC
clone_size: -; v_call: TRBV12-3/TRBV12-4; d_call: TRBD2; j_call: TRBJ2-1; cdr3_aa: CASSFRAQAGYNEQFF; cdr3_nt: TGTGCCAGCAGTTTTCGGGCCCAAGCGGGGTACAATGAGCAGTTCTTC
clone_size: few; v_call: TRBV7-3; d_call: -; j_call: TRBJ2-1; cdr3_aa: CASSSSGYNEQFF; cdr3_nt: TGTGCCAGCAGCTCGAGCGGTTACAATGAGCAGTTCTTC
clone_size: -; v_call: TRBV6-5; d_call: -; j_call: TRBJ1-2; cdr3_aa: CASSYSKIYGYTF; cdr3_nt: TGTGCCAGCAGTTACTCGAAGATCTATGGCTACACCTTC
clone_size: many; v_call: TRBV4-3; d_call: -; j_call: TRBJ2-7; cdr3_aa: CASSQSLDLSSYEQYF; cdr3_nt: TGCGCCAGCAGCCAATCTCTGGACCTGAGCTCCTACGAGCAGTACTTC
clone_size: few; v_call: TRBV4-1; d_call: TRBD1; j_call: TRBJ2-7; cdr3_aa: CASNRDRGLYEQYF; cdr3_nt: TGCGCCAGCAACCGGGACAGGGGGCTGTACGAGCAGTACTTC
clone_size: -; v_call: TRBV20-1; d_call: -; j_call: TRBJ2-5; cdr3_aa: CSALTIQETQYF; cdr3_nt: TGCAGTGCTTTGACTATCCAAGAGACCCAGTACTTC
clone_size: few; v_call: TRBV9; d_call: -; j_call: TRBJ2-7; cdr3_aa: CASSAGTNNYEQYF; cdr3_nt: TGTGCCAGCAGCGCCGGGACCAACAACTACGAGCAGTACTTC
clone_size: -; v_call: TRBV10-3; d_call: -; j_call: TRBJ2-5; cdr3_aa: CAISGGPAVNQETQYF; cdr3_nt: TGTGCCATCAGTGGGGGCCCGGCGGTGAACCAAGAGACCCAGTACTTC
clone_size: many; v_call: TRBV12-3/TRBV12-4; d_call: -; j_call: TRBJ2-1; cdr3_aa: CASSATRYNEQFF; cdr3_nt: TGTGCCAGCAGTGCTACACGTTACAATGAGCAGTTCTTC
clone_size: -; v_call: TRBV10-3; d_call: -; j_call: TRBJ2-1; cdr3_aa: CAIGASSYNEQFF; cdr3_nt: TGTGCCATCGGTGCCAGTTCCTACAATGAGCAGTTCTTC
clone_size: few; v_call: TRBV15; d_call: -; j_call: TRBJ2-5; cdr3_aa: CATSRSTDKETQYF; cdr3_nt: TGTGCCACCAGCAGATCTACTGACAAAGAGACCCAGTACTTC
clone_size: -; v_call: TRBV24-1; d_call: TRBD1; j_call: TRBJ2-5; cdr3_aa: CATSDPGDSQETQYF; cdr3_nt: TGTGCCACCAGTGACCCCGGGGACAGCCAAGAGACCCAGTACTTC